Listed below are T cell receptor beta chains from one sample, sequenced in a study of T cell responses to AZD1222 COVID-19 vaccine. Produced via immunoSEQ multiplex PCR; TCRdb's table is partial and in-frame only. Among about 170,000 clones listed, 75% to 90% were seen once. Sequenced here: peripheral blood, sampled on day 0 of AZD1222 vaccination. Receptor source: an adult in good health. Each CDR3 is given with its conserved first and last residue. The D gene is left open where the match is weak. Clone sizes are given selectively: once, few, many, or a class where the clone is expanded.

len	v_gene	d_gene	j_gene	abundance	CDR3aa	CDR3nt
15	TRBV6-1	NA	TRBJ2-2	few	CASSEGDIYTGELFF	TGTGCCAGCAGTGAAGGGGACATTTACACCGGGGAGCTGTTTTTT
14	TRBV7-6	NA	TRBJ2-1	once	CASSPRDGYNEQFF	TGTGCCAGCAGCCCCCGGGACGGCTACAATGAGCAGTTCTTC
13	TRBV6-1	NA	TRBJ1-6	few	CASSDNRDSPLHF	TGTGCCAGCAGTGATAACAGGGATTCACCCCTCCACTTT
12	TRBV12-3/TRBV12-4	NA	TRBJ1-2	NA	CASAQGNYGYTF	TGTGCCAGCGCTCAAGGGAACTATGGCTACACCTTC
14	TRBV5-1	NA	TRBJ2-7	NA	CASSSQGGNYEQYF	TGCGCCAGCAGCTCACAGGGAGGTAATTACGAGCAGTACTTC
13	TRBV7-7	NA	TRBJ2-2	NA	CASSPLSTGELFF	TGTGCTAGCAGCCCCCTCTCCACCGGGGAGCTGTTTTTT
15	TRBV6-5	NA	TRBJ2-5	once	CASSYSVGAQETQYF	TGTGCCAGCAGTTACTCGGTTGGGGCCCAGGAGACCCAGTACTTC
14	TRBV9	NA	TRBJ1-3	NA	CASSVARAGDTIYF	TGTGCCAGCAGCGTAGCCCGCGCGGGGGACACCATATATTTT
20	TRBV7-6	NA	TRBJ1-5	NA	CASSTPVLQGTYFGNQPQHF	TGTGCCAGCAGCACCCCCGTACTACAGGGAACGTATTTTGGCAATCAGCCCCAGCATTTT
15	TRBV5-1	NA	TRBJ1-3	NA	CASIRGTDPGNTIYF	TGCGCCAGCATACGGGGGACTGACCCTGGAAACACCATATATTTT
13	TRBV7-4	NA	TRBJ2-5	NA	CASSIRSGKTQYF	TGTGCCAGCAGCATTAGGAGCGGTAAGACCCAGTACTTC
15	TRBV7-6	TRBD1	TRBJ1-1	once	CASSSGQGLGTEAFF	TGTGCCAGCAGCTCCGGACAGGGGCTTGGCACTGAAGCTTTCTTT
19	TRBV9	TRBD1	TRBJ1-6	once	CASSIQPTGTGEENSPLHF	TGTGCCAGCAGCATCCAGCCCACCGGGACAGGGGAAGAGAATTCACCCCTCCACTTT
14	TRBV5-4	NA	TRBJ1-1	NA	CASSQGQVNTEAFF	TGTGCCAGCAGCCAAGGACAAGTGAACACTGAAGCTTTCTTT
14	TRBV19	NA	TRBJ1-3	few	CASRQAGAGNTIYF	TGTGCCAGTAGACAGGCGGGTGCTGGAAACACCATATATTTT
18	TRBV30	TRBD1	TRBJ1-2	NA	CAWSVGPGQALANYGYTF	TGTGCCTGGAGTGTAGGTCCGGGACAGGCCCTAGCTAACTATGGCTACACCTTC
15	TRBV29-1	NA	TRBJ2-3	NA	CSPRRLTGSSDTQYF	TGCAGCCCCAGGCGGCTGACGGGGAGCTCAGATACGCAGTATTTT
14	TRBV2	NA	TRBJ2-2	NA	CASTATTDTGELFF	TGTGCCAGTACTGCCACAACGGACACCGGGGAGCTGTTTTTT
13	TRBV19	NA	TRBJ2-5	NA	CATLGLGLETQYF	TGTGCCACCCTGGGGTTAGGCCTAGAGACCCAGTACTTC
15	TRBV7-2	NA	TRBJ2-5	NA	CASSLLAEYQETQYF	TGTGCCAGCAGCTTACTAGCCGAGTACCAAGAGACCCAGTACTTC
15	TRBV30	TRBD1	TRBJ2-3	NA	CAWTGQGVGTDTQYF	TGTGCCTGGACGGGTCAGGGGGTAGGCACAGATACGCAGTATTTT
14	TRBV7-8	TRBD1	TRBJ2-1	NA	CASSWNTGGSEQFF	TGTGCCAGCAGCTGGAATACAGGGGGCAGTGAGCAGTTCTTC
14	TRBV6-4	NA	TRBJ1-1	NA	CASSRQETNTEAFF	TGTGCCAGCAGTAGACAGGAAACGAACACTGAAGCTTTCTTT
13	TRBV18	NA	TRBJ1-1	NA	CASSPAEATEAFF	TGTGCCAGCTCACCAGCCGAGGCCACTGAAGCTTTCTTT
13	TRBV19	NA	TRBJ1-6	NA	CASKAGNDSPLHF	TGTGCCAGTAAAGCGGGGAATGATTCACCCCTCCACTTT
15	TRBV2	TRBD2	TRBJ2-1	NA	CASSLGLAGGGEQFF	TGTGCCAGCAGTCTTGGACTAGCGGGGGGTGGCGAGCAGTTCTTC
13	TRBV2	NA	TRBJ1-6	NA	CASRRVSNSPLHF	TGTGCCAGCAGGAGGGTTTCAAATTCACCCCTCCACTTT
12	TRBV7-9	NA	TRBJ2-1	NA	CASSLNAGEQFF	TGTGCCAGCAGCTTAAACGCAGGTGAGCAGTTCTTC
16	TRBV19	TRBD1	TRBJ2-5	few	CASSTPRTGGGETQYF	TGTGCCAGTAGTACCCCCAGGACAGGGGGCGGGGAGACCCAGTACTTC
13	TRBV6-6	NA	TRBJ2-7	NA	CASSYQGFYEQYF	TGTGCCAGCAGTTATCAGGGGTTTTACGAGCAGTACTTC
16	TRBV7-3	TRBD2	TRBJ2-3	few	CASSLGLAGALDTQYF	TGTGCCAGCAGCTTAGGGCTAGCGGGGGCCCTTGATACGCAGTATTTT
15	TRBV7-8	TRBD1	TRBJ1-5	NA	CASTQGGFGNQPQHF	TGTGCCAGCACCCAGGGGGGGTTCGGCAATCAGCCCCAGCATTTT
16	TRBV5-1	NA	TRBJ2-5	NA	CASSLGLVDSSETQYF	TGCGCCAGCAGCTTGGGACTTGTGGACAGCTCTGAGACCCAGTACTTC
11	TRBV5-1	NA	TRBJ2-1	NA	CASRQGNEQFF	TGCGCCAGCAGACAGGGTAATGAGCAGTTCTTC
17	TRBV7-2	TRBD2	TRBJ2-5	once	CASSLAASGGGQETQYF	TGTGCCAGCAGCTTAGCGGCTAGCGGGGGGGGCCAAGAGACCCAGTACTTC
15	TRBV27	TRBD1	TRBJ2-2	NA	CASSFGTGPIGELFF	TGTGCCAGCAGTTTCGGGACAGGGCCCATAGGGGAGCTGTTTTTT
12	TRBV12-3/TRBV12-4	NA	TRBJ2-4	NA	CASSLGHTPQYF	TGTGCCAGCAGTTTGGGACACACACCTCAGTACTTC
18	TRBV24-1	NA	TRBJ1-5	NA	CATSSCNGQIVSNQPQHF	TGTGCCACCAGTAGTTGTAACGGACAGATCGTTAGCAATCAGCCCCAGCATTTT
16	TRBV18	NA	TRBJ1-4	few	CASSPGGVWTNEKLFF	TGTGCCAGCTCACCAGGGGGAGTGTGGACTAATGAAAAACTGTTTTTT
14	TRBV27	NA	TRBJ2-3	NA	CARTGTASTDTQYF	TGTGCCAGAACCGGGACCGCTAGCACAGATACGCAGTATTTT
15	TRBV14	NA	TRBJ1-2	NA	CASSQEGRGDYGYTF	TGTGCCAGCAGCCAAGAAGGCAGGGGTGACTATGGCTACACCTTC